This T cell receptor (beta chain) was sequenced in a study of neoadjuvant anti-PD-1 for oral cavity cancer. Study-wide context: Nivolumab at 3 mg/kg was mostly given biweekly, three to four doses, pre-surgery.

Noted time point: after neoadjuvant nivolumab, at surgical resection. This CDR3 is built from 16 residues. V lost 2 bases to trimming and J lost 0 bases, with 10 bases between them. Germline values: CDR1 LNHDA, CDR2 SQIVND (reference sequence). Six replicates per PBMC sample, mostly from around 500 ng of genomic DNA. Libraries were prepared by immunoSEQ multiplex PCR; TCRdb keeps only in-frame clonotypes and omits some of them. This repertoire shows 68,000 or so clones, roughly 84% found once; its top ten account for 3% to 3.5%. This receptor was identified in a person aged 35 to 85 with oral cavity squamous cell carcinoma. V usage is TRBV19 and J usage is TRBJ1-4; D not certain. Sequencing used PBMCs, obtained after nivolumab (anti-PD-1) treatment. This CDR3 reads CASSILGPSTNEKLFF. CDR3 nucleotide sequence: TGTGCCAGTAGTATATTAGGACCGTCAACTAATGAAAAACTGTTTTTT.